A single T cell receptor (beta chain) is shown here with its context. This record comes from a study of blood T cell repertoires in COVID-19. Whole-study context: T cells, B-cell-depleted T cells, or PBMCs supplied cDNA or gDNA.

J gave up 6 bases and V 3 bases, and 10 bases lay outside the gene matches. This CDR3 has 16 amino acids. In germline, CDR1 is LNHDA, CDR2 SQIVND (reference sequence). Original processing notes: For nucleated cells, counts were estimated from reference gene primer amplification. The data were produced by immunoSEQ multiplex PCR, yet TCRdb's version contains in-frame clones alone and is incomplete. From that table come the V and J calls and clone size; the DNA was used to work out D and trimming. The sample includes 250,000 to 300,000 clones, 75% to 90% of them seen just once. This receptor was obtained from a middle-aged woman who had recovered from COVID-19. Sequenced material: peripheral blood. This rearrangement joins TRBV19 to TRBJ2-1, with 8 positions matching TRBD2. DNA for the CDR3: TGTGCCAGTAGTATGACGAGCGGGAGTCTTGTCAATGAGCAGTTCTTC. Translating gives CASSMTSGSLVNEQFF.